This is a list of T cell receptor beta chains from one sample in a study of T cell responses to AZD1222 COVID-19 vaccine. Measured with immunoSEQ multiplex PCR; TCRdb has only the in-frame clones, and not every one. This sample has roughly 100,000 clones; 84% occur once, and the top ten carry about a sixth. The source was peripheral blood, collected on day 0 of AZD1222 vaccination. These receptors originate from an adult in good health. The CDR3 runs from the conserved cysteine through the conserved F or W. The order of the fields is D gene, J gene, V gene, clone size, CDR3 DNA, CDR3 protein. A D gene is named only where the DNA matches it firmly. Clone size is stated in some rows and not others, as once, few, many or a class when expanded.

. | TRBJ1-5 | TRBV7-9 | once | TGTGCCAGCAGCTTAGGTAGCCATAGCAATCAGCCCCAGCATTTT | CASSLGSHSNQPQHF
. | TRBJ1-2 | TRBV28 | . | TGTGCCAGCAGCTCCCTCGGGGGCGGCTATGGCTACACCTTC | CASSSLGGGYGYTF
. | TRBJ1-2 | TRBV2 | once | TGTGCCAGCAGGAGAACGGACGGTGGCGCTAACTATGGCTACACCTTC | CASRRTDGGANYGYTF
. | TRBJ1-3 | TRBV18 | . | TGTGCCAGCTCACTACAATCGAGGAGGTCTGGAAACACCATATATTTT | CASSLQSRRSGNTIYF
TRBD2 | TRBJ2-5 | TRBV3-1/TRBV3-2 | . | TGTGCCAGCAGCCAAGATCCGGGACTAGCTATTGAGACCCAGTACTTC | CASSQDPGLAIETQYF
TRBD1 | TRBJ1-1 | TRBV2 | . | TGTGCCAGCAGATTAGCAGGGGGCCGGGGGAACACTGAAGCTTTCTTT | CASRLAGGRGNTEAFF
TRBD1 | TRBJ1-2 | TRBV4-2 | . | TGTGCCAGCAGCAGGGACAGGGATGGCTACACCTTC | CASSRDRDGYTF
. | TRBJ2-3 | TRBV9 | . | TGTGCCAGCAGCGTAGTAGGCCGAGGGACAGATACGCAGTATTTT | CASSVVGRGTDTQYF
TRBD2 | TRBJ2-5 | TRBV7-9 | . | TGTGCCAGCAGCCCCCCTAGCGGAGGAAACCGCGGGACCCAGTACTTC | CASSPPSGGNRGTQYF
. | TRBJ1-1 | TRBV18 | . | TGTGCCAGCTCACCGACAGTTAACACTGAAGCTTTCTTT | CASSPTVNTEAFF
. | TRBJ1-5 | TRBV18 | . | TGTGCCAGCTCACTAGGACAACCTCAAATTGGTAGCAATCAGCCCCAGCATTTT | CASSLGQPQIGSNQPQHF
TRBD1 | TRBJ1-6 | TRBV7-8 | once | TGTGCCAGCAGCTCCCCGACAGGGGCGAGCTCCTATAATTCACCCCTCCACTTT | CASSSPTGASSYNSPLHF
TRBD1 | TRBJ1-3 | TRBV28 | few | TGTGCCAGCAGGATGCAGGACAGGCAGAGCTCTGGAAACACCATATATTTT | CASRMQDRQSSGNTIYF
. | TRBJ2-7 | TRBV3-1/TRBV3-2 | . | TGTGCCAGCAGCCAATTTTACTACGAGCAGTACTTC | CASSQFYYEQYF
TRBD2 | TRBJ2-7 | TRBV5-4 | . | TGTGCCAGCAGCCCTGGGACTAGCGGGAGGGATAGGCAGTACTTC | CASSPGTSGRDRQYF
TRBD2 | TRBJ2-3 | TRBV7-9 | . | TGTGCCAGCAGCCTACGGACTAGCGGGAGCACAGATACGCAGTATTTT | CASSLRTSGSTDTQYF
. | TRBJ2-1 | TRBV20-1 | . | TGCAGTGCCCCGAGTAGGGTCAGGCAGTTCTTC | CSAPSRVRQFF
. | TRBJ2-1 | TRBV6-5 | . | TGTGCCAGCAGGCTCGCGACTCCTCATGGAGAGCAGTTCTTC | CASRLATPHGEQFF
. | TRBJ1-3 | TRBV19 | . | TGTGCCAGTAGTATCGGCTCTGGAAACACCATATATTTT | CASSIGSGNTIYF
TRBD1 | TRBJ2-2 | TRBV9 | . | TGTGCCAGCAGCGTAGAAACAGGGGGACTGGGCGGGGAGCTGTTTTTT | CASSVETGGLGGELFF
. | TRBJ1-1 | TRBV28 | . | TGTGCCAGCAGTTTCCTCGACAGCCCTGAAGCTTTCTTT | CASSFLDSPEAFF
TRBD1 | TRBJ1-1 | TRBV6-5 | . | TGTGCCAGCAGTTCCAGGACAGGGGGCATGAACACTGAAGCTTTCTTT | CASSSRTGGMNTEAFF
. | TRBJ2-6 | TRBV2 | . | TGTGCCAGCAGTGGACGGACCTCTGGGGCCAACGTCCTGACTTTC | CASSGRTSGANVLTF
TRBD1 | TRBJ2-5 | TRBV24-1 | . | TGTGCCACCAGTGATTTTCCAGGGGGCACCCAAGAGACCCAGTACTTC | CATSDFPGGTQETQYF
TRBD2 | TRBJ2-3 | TRBV9 | . | TGTGCCAGCAGCGTAGGCATCGGCGGGACTAGCGTGTATTTT | CASSVGIGGTSVYF
. | TRBJ1-5 | TRBV6-1 | . | TGTGCCAGCAGTGAACCAAACAGAGTCAATCAGCCCCAGCATTTT | CASSEPNRVNQPQHF
. | TRBJ1-2 | TRBV5-1 | . | TGCGCCAGCAGTCTTGACGGTCCTAACTATGGCTACACCTTC | CASSLDGPNYGYTF
. | TRBJ1-5 | TRBV27 | . | TGTGCCAGCAGTTTATATTCAGGCAGAGGGGGCAATCAGCCCCAGCATTTT | CASSLYSGRGGNQPQHF
. | TRBJ1-1 | TRBV5-1 | . | TGCGCCAGCAGCTTGAAGGACACTGAAGCTTTCTTT | CASSLKDTEAFF
. | TRBJ2-2 | TRBV5-1 | . | TGCGCCAGCAGCGAAGGACCGGTGAAGGCCGGGGAGCTGTTTTTT | CASSEGPVKAGELFF
. | TRBJ1-1 | TRBV2 | . | TGTGCCAGCAGAACGAGACAGAACACTGAAGCTTTCTTT | CASRTRQNTEAFF
. | TRBJ2-5 | TRBV6-1 | . | TGTGCCAGCAGTGAAGCTGGTGGCTTGTGGGAGACCCAGTACTTC | CASSEAGGLWETQYF
TRBD2 | TRBJ2-5 | TRBV6-5 | . | TGTGCCGTACGAGCGGGGGGGGATTCTTGGGAGACCCAGTACTTC | CAVRAGGDSWETQYF
TRBD1 | TRBJ2-7 | TRBV5-4 | . | TGTGCCAGCAGCGCCCCTGGACAGGGGGCATACGAGCAGTACTTC | CASSAPGQGAYEQYF
. | TRBJ2-7 | TRBV7-2 | few | TGTGCCAGCAGCTTAGGTGCCAGCGCCTACGAGCAGTACTTC | CASSLGASAYEQYF
. | TRBJ1-3 | TRBV5-1 | few | TGCGCCAGCAGCAACGGAAACACCATATATTTT | CASSNGNTIYF
. | TRBJ2-3 | TRBV3-1/TRBV3-2 | . | TGTGCCAGCAGCCACGCTAGAGGGGGAGGTACAGATACGCAGTATTTT | CASSHARGGGTDTQYF
. | TRBJ2-7 | TRBV7-9 | . | TGTGCCAGCAGCTTCAGGTCCGGCAATTACTACGAGCAGTACTTC | CASSFRSGNYYEQYF
. | TRBJ1-6 | TRBV3-1/TRBV3-2 | . | TGTGCCAGCAGCCAACGGACAGAGAATTCACCCCTCCACTTT | CASSQRTENSPLHF
. | TRBJ1-3 | TRBV18 | . | TGTGCCAGCTCTATCTCAGACTCTGGAAACACCATATATTTT | CASSISDSGNTIYF
TRBD2 | TRBJ2-1 | TRBV27 | . | TGTGCCAGCAGTCCCCCTGCGGGAGAGCTAACCTACAATGAGCAGTTCTTC | CASSPPAGELTYNEQFF
TRBD1 | TRBJ1-6 | TRBV9 | . | TGTGCCAGCAGCGTAGGCTCAGGGGGTTTAAATTCACCCCTCCACTTT | CASSVGSGGLNSPLHF
. | TRBJ1-5 | TRBV5-1 | . | TGCGCCAGCAGCTTGGACCCCGCCAGGGCCAATCAGCCCCAGCATTTT | CASSLDPARANQPQHF
TRBD1 | TRBJ1-6 | TRBV6-5 | . | TGTGCCAGCAGTTACTCAGGGACAGCCATTTCACCCCTCCACTTT | CASSYSGTAISPLHF
TRBD1 | TRBJ1-5 | TRBV12-5 | . | TGTGCTAGTGGCCTGACAGGGTTTCAGCCCCAGCATTTT | CASGLTGFQPQHF
. | TRBJ1-2 | TRBV6-5 | . | TGTGCCAGCAGCCGGACATCTAACTATGGCTACACCTTC | CASSRTSNYGYTF
. | TRBJ2-5 | TRBV5-1 | once | TGCGCCAGCAGCTTCGGGGGTTCGCTGGGAGAGACCCAGTACTTC | CASSFGGSLGETQYF
. | TRBJ1-1 | TRBV30 | . | TGTGCCTGGAGCTCACAGACTGAAGCTTTCTTT | CAWSSQTEAFF
. | TRBJ1-2 | TRBV13 | . | TGTGCCAGCAGCTCCCAGGGGAATGACTATGGCTACACCTTC | CASSSQGNDYGYTF
. | TRBJ1-1 | TRBV6-6 | . | TGTGCCAGCAGTTCTACGGACAGAAACACTGAAGCTTTCTTT | CASSSTDRNTEAFF
. | TRBJ2-3 | TRBV9 | . | TGTGCCAGCAGCGCCGGGACTCTGCAGGGGGATACGCAGTATTTT | CASSAGTLQGDTQYF
TRBD1 | TRBJ1-2 | TRBV30 | . | TGTGCCTGGAGTGTAGTCGGGACAGGATATGGCTACACCTTC | CAWSVVGTGYGYTF
. | TRBJ1-1 | TRBV30 | . | TGTGCCTGCCAGGGTGCTACGGCTGAAGCTTTCTTT | CACQGATAEAFF
. | TRBJ1-1 | TRBV5-4 | . | TGTGCCAGCAGCTTGGCGGGGGGTTCTGAAGCTTTCTTT | CASSLAGGSEAFF
. | TRBJ1-6 | TRBV6-5 | . | TGTGCCAGCAGTTTTGAGGGTCTAAATTCACCCCTCCACTTT | CASSFEGLNSPLHF